These 14 T cell receptor beta chains came from one sample sequenced in a study of T cells in Graves' hyperthyroidism and ophthalmopathy. Researchers took RNA transcripts and amplified the TCR beta CDR3 regions from them. A first-round RT-PCR of the TCR CDR3 used the HTBI primer set. MiXCR, run by TCRdb on the multiplex PCR reads, gives a single entry per CDR3 protein. The repertoire includes fewer than 550,000 distinct CDR3 sequences, about 15% of them detected once, and 11% to 15% sits in the top ten. Sequencing used blood. The receptors here all came from a young woman with Graves' hyperthyroidism.

As for this clonotype: This may come from a read error, since a much larger clone is one base off. The final CDR3 position lacks the conserved phenylalanine or tryptophan, pointing to a likely read error. This chain links TRBV20-1 with TRBJ1-4; 9 bases are a match to TRBD1. V lost 6 bases, J lost 2 bases, and 4 bases stayed unmatched. Germline V lookup: CDR1 DFQATT, CDR2 SNEGSKA (reference sequence). CDR3 length: 14 amino acids. CDR3 region: CSATGGATNEKLFC. The CDR3 nucleotides are TGCAGTGCCACAGGGGGCGCGACTAATGAAAAACTGTTTTGT.

The chain couples TRBV5-1 to TRBJ1-5, with D unclear. The CDR3 has 14 residues. Per the germline V gene, CDR1 is SGHRS and CDR2 is YFSETQ. The V gene lost 6 bases and the J gene lost 2 bases, with 12 bases spanning the gap. CDR3 nucleotide sequence: TGCGCCAGCAAGCCCGGGGTGGGCAATCAGCCCCAGCATTTT. Translating gives CASKPGVGNQPQHF.

V and J are TRBV2 and TRBJ2-5; D may correspond to TRBD1 or TRBD2 (5 bases each). The germline CDR1 and CDR2 sequences are SNHLY and FYNNEI. This CDR3 is 16 amino acids long. V was trimmed by 4 bases and J by 3 bases, leaving 18 bases between them. In DNA, the CDR3 is TGTGCCAGCAGTGTAACCGGGGCTGAAGTAGAAGAGACCCAGTACTTC. It encodes CASSVTGAEVEETQYF.

This clonotype was counted only a few times. The chain uses TRBV29-1 and TRBJ1-2, with D possibly being TRBD1 (5 bases). Trimming took off 6 bases at V and 8 bases at J, with 25 bases between the two ends. Germline CDR1 and CDR2: SQVTM and ANQGSEA. The CDR3 is 15 amino acids. The CDR3 protein is CSVLRQTPPWGGYTF. The CDR3 DNA reads TGCAGCGTCCTACGCCAGACACCCCCCTGGGGGGGCTACACCTTC.

The table lists this clonotype with many counts. The genes are TRBV20-1 and TRBJ2-5; D tentatively reads TRBD1 or TRBD2 (5 bases each). CDR3 length: 13 amino acids. V was clipped by 6 bases and J by 4 bases, with 15 bases between them. Per germline, CDR1 DFQATT and CDR2 SNEGSKA (reference sequence). The CDR3 sequence: CSARLRGRETQYF. CDR3 nucleotide sequence: TGCAGTGCCCGGTTGAGGGGTCGAGAGACCCAGTACTTC.

This clonotype occurred many times. V usage is TRBV10-3 and J usage is TRBJ1-6; 7 bases are a match to TRBD1. The V gene end was trimmed by 4 bases and the J gene end by 11 bases; junction bases not matched to a gene: 14. Germline CDR1 and CDR2: ENHRY and SYGVKD. The CDR3 spans 16 residues. CDR3 bases: TGTGCCATCAGTGTAGGACCCCCCGGGACAGCGACACCCCTCCACTTT. This sequence encodes CAISVGPPGTATPLHF.

The sample holds many counts of this clonotype. The rearrangement uses TRBV5-1 and TRBJ2-5, with D tentatively TRBD1 (6 bases). The CDR3 contains 14 residues. The germline gives CDR1 SGHRS, CDR2 YFSETQ. The V end lost 1 base, the J end lost 2 bases, and 9 bases lay between the germline ends. The CDR3 here is CASSLRDTQETQYF. The CDR3 nucleotides read TGCGCCAGCAGCTTGAGGGACACTCAAGAGACCCAGTACTTC.

This clonotype has a count of ten or more. The V and J genes are TRBV5-8 and TRBJ2-2, with a weak D call TRBD1 (5 bases). The CDR3 has 15 amino acids. V lost 5 bases and J 1 base, leaving 12 bases between the germline ends. Germline CDR1 is SGHTS and CDR2 is YDEGEE. The CDR3 sequence is CASRKGDRNTGELFF. The CDR3 coding sequence is TGTGCCAGCAGGAAGGGCGACAGGAACACCGGGGAGCTGTTTTTT.

The V gene is TRBV2, the J gene TRBJ1-1; 8 bases are a match to TRBD1. This CDR3 is 14 amino acids long. Germline-derived CDR1 and CDR2 are SNHLY and FYNNEI. Trimming removed 3 bases from V and 3 bases from J; junction bases left unmatched: 3. CDR3 sequence: CASSDAGGYTEAFF. CDR3 DNA sequence: TGTGCCAGCAGTGACGCAGGGGGCTACACTGAAGCTTTCTTT. The variable domain in full, with the rest retrieved from reference TRBV2 and TRBJ1-1, is EPEVTQTPSHQVTQMGQEVILRCVPISNHLYFYWYRQILGQKVEFLVSFYNNEISEKSEIFDDQFSVERPDGSNFTLKIRSTKLEDSAMYFCASSDAGGYTEAFFGQGTRLTVV.

The chain uses TRBV6-5 and TRBJ2-1; 7 positions agree with TRBD2. Trimming at V came to 2 bases and at J to 5 bases, leaving 6 bases not matched to a gene. The CDR3 totals 15 residues. CDR1 MNHEY and CDR2 SVGAGI come from the germline V gene. The CDR3 region has the DNA TGTGCCAGCAGTTACGGGCGGGGGAGGAACAATGAGCAGTTCTTC. Protein: CASSYGRGRNNEQFF.

The V call is TRBV24-1, the J call TRBJ1-2; D unresolved. In germline, CDR1 is KGHDR, CDR2 SFDVKD. This CDR3 has 12 residues. The germline V and J ends were trimmed by 9 bases and 2 bases, with 9 bases remaining between them. The CDR3 loop is CATFQENYGYTF. The DNA for the CDR3 is TGTGCCACCTTCCAGGAGAACTATGGCTACACCTTC.

This clonotype was counted many times. The V and J genes are TRBV27 and TRBJ2-7, with D perhaps being TRBD1 or TRBD2 (5 bases each). The CDR3 runs to 15 residues. CDR1 MNHEY and CDR2 SMNVEV come from the germline V gene (reference sequence). V dropped 0 bases and J dropped 5 bases, with 14 bases sitting between them. The CDR3 loop is CASSLSAGGSHEQYF. Written as DNA, the CDR3 is TGTGCCAGCAGTTTATCTGCTGGGGGATCCCACGAGCAGTACTTC.

At least ten counts were recorded for this clonotype. J is TRBJ2-5 and V is TRBV7-9; 7 positions agree with TRBD2. The CDR3 length is 14 residues. With V trimmed by 3 bases and J by 4 bases, 5 bases remained unmatched. Germline loops: CDR1 SEHNR, CDR2 FQNEAQ (reference sequence). The chain's CDR3 is CASSLRGGGETQYF. The CDR3 DNA reads as TGTGCCAGCAGCTTGAGGGGCGGGGGAGAGACCCAGTACTTC.

V is TRBV6-1 and J is TRBJ1-5, with a tentative D call TRBD1 (5 bases). V was cut by 1 base and J by 1 base, with 8 bases left in between. The length of the CDR3 is 15 residues. Germline CDR1 is MNHNS and CDR2 is SASEGT. The CDR3 sequence is CASSEVGGSNQPQHF. The CDR3 DNA is TGTGCCAGCAGTGAAGTGGGGGGGAGCAATCAGCCCCAGCATTTT.